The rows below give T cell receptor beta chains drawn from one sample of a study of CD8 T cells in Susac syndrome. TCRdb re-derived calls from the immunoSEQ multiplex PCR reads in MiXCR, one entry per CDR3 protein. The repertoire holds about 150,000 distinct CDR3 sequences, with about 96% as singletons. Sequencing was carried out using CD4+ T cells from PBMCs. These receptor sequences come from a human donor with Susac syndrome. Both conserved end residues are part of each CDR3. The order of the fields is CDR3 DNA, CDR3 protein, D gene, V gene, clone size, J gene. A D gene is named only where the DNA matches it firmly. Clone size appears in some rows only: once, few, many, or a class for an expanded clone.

CDR3nt: TGTGCCAGCACCCCCTTTGGAGGGAGTGAGACCCAGTACTTC; CDR3aa: CASTPFGGSETQYF; d_gene: -; v_gene: TRBV28; abundance: -; j_gene: TRBJ2-5
CDR3nt: TGTGCCAGCAGCCAAGATCGTGGCTATGGCTACACCTTC; CDR3aa: CASSQDRGYGYTF; d_gene: -; v_gene: TRBV3-1; abundance: few; j_gene: TRBJ1-2
CDR3nt: TGTGCCAGCTCCCGACAGGGGCTAAATTCACCCCTCCACTTT; CDR3aa: CASSRQGLNSPLHF; d_gene: TRBD1; v_gene: TRBV18; abundance: -; j_gene: TRBJ1-6
CDR3nt: TGCAGCGTTGTGACTAATGAAAAACTGTTTTTT; CDR3aa: CSVVTNEKLFF; d_gene: -; v_gene: TRBV29-1; abundance: -; j_gene: TRBJ1-4
CDR3nt: TGTGCCAGCAGCCCCCGGGGACATGACAATTCACCCCTCCACTTT; CDR3aa: CASSPRGHDNSPLHF; d_gene: -; v_gene: TRBV7-2; abundance: -; j_gene: TRBJ1-6
CDR3nt: TGTGCCATCAGTCACGGGACCACAGATACGCAGTATTTT; CDR3aa: CAISHGTTDTQYF; d_gene: -; v_gene: TRBV10-3; abundance: -; j_gene: TRBJ2-3
CDR3nt: TGTGCCAGCAGCTCCCGTCGAGCCGGGGAGTATGAGCAGTTCTTC; CDR3aa: CASSSRRAGEYEQFF; d_gene: -; v_gene: TRBV7-2; abundance: -; j_gene: TRBJ2-1
CDR3nt: TGTGCCAGCTCACTCCGGTACCAAGAGACCCAGTACTTC; CDR3aa: CASSLRYQETQYF; d_gene: -; v_gene: TRBV18; abundance: few; j_gene: TRBJ2-5
CDR3nt: TGTGCCAGTAGTACCAGCGGGGCGGGGACCTACGAGCAGTACTTC; CDR3aa: CASSTSGAGTYEQYF; d_gene: TRBD2; v_gene: TRBV19; abundance: -; j_gene: TRBJ2-7
CDR3nt: TGTGCCAGCAGCTTGAAGACGGGAGGGCTGGGCACAGATACGCAGTATTTT; CDR3aa: CASSLKTGGLGTDTQYF; d_gene: TRBD2; v_gene: TRBV5-6; abundance: -; j_gene: TRBJ2-3
CDR3nt: TGTGCCAGCAGCGTCTCCCCACAGAACGAGCAGTACTTC; CDR3aa: CASSVSPQNEQYF; d_gene: -; v_gene: TRBV9; abundance: -; j_gene: TRBJ2-7
CDR3nt: TGTGCCAGCAGTTCAGCCGCCGGTTATAACATTCAGTACTTC; CDR3aa: CASSSAAGYNIQYF; d_gene: -; v_gene: TRBV28; abundance: -; j_gene: TRBJ2-4
CDR3nt: TGCGCCAGCAGCTTGGCCTCCCAAGATACGCAGTATTTT; CDR3aa: CASSLASQDTQYF; d_gene: -; v_gene: TRBV5-1; abundance: -; j_gene: TRBJ2-3
CDR3nt: TGTGCCTGGAGGGGACTAGCGACTTACAATGAGCAGTTCTTC; CDR3aa: CAWRGLATYNEQFF; d_gene: TRBD2; v_gene: TRBV30; abundance: -; j_gene: TRBJ2-1
CDR3nt: TGTGCCATCAAGCGAGACGGGGCAGCGGGAAACATTCAGTACTTC; CDR3aa: CAIKRDGAAGNIQYF; d_gene: -; v_gene: TRBV6-2/TRBV6-3; abundance: -; j_gene: TRBJ2-4
CDR3nt: TGTGCCAGCAGCTCGGGACTAGCGGGGGGGTACAATGAGCAGTTCTTC; CDR3aa: CASSSGLAGGYNEQFF; d_gene: TRBD2; v_gene: TRBV11-1; abundance: -; j_gene: TRBJ2-1
CDR3nt: TGTGCCACCAGCAGAGATCAGAGGGGGCTGGAGACCCAGTACTTC; CDR3aa: CATSRDQRGLETQYF; d_gene: TRBD1; v_gene: TRBV15; abundance: -; j_gene: TRBJ2-5
CDR3nt: TGTGCCAGCAGCAAGACGGGCAAAGGGACAGGGAATCAGCCCCAGCATTTT; CDR3aa: CASSKTGKGTGNQPQHF; d_gene: TRBD1; v_gene: TRBV6-1; abundance: -; j_gene: TRBJ1-5
CDR3nt: TGCAGCGTCCAGGGGGCGCGAGCCACTGAAGCTTTCTTT; CDR3aa: CSVQGARATEAFF; d_gene: TRBD1; v_gene: TRBV29-1; abundance: -; j_gene: TRBJ1-1
CDR3nt: TGTGCCACCAGTCAGACGGGACCGGGGGCCCAGTACTTC; CDR3aa: CATSQTGPGAQYF; d_gene: -; v_gene: TRBV24-1; abundance: -; j_gene: TRBJ2-5
CDR3nt: TGTGCCAGCAGTCTACTAGCGGGAGGTTCAGAGACCCAGTACTTC; CDR3aa: CASSLLAGGSETQYF; d_gene: TRBD2; v_gene: TRBV6-2/TRBV6-3; abundance: once; j_gene: TRBJ2-5
CDR3nt: TGTGCCACCAGTGACCCCGGAGGAAAGACCCAGTACTTC; CDR3aa: CATSDPGGKTQYF; d_gene: -; v_gene: TRBV24-1; abundance: -; j_gene: TRBJ2-5
CDR3nt: TGTGCCAGCAGTGCGGTAACAGGGGGCGGAGAGACCCAGTACTTC; CDR3aa: CASSAVTGGGETQYF; d_gene: TRBD1; v_gene: TRBV25-1; abundance: -; j_gene: TRBJ2-5
CDR3nt: TGTGCCACCAGTGATTACAGGGGTCTGAGCGGCTACACCTTC; CDR3aa: CATSDYRGLSGYTF; d_gene: TRBD1; v_gene: TRBV24-1; abundance: -; j_gene: TRBJ1-2
CDR3nt: TGTGCCAGCAGCCAGGCAAGGGGCCCCTTCTACAATGAGCAGTTCTTC; CDR3aa: CASSQARGPFYNEQFF; d_gene: -; v_gene: TRBV3-1; abundance: -; j_gene: TRBJ2-1
CDR3nt: TGTGCCAGCAGCCCGCGGACTAGCGGGGCCTCTGGGGAGACCCAGTACTTC; CDR3aa: CASSPRTSGASGETQYF; d_gene: TRBD2; v_gene: TRBV7-9; abundance: -; j_gene: TRBJ2-5
CDR3nt: TGTGCCATCAGTGGGGGGACCTCCTACAATGAGCAGTTCTTC; CDR3aa: CAISGGTSYNEQFF; d_gene: -; v_gene: TRBV10-3; abundance: -; j_gene: TRBJ2-1
CDR3nt: TGCGCCAGCAGCTTAAACGCCGGGACAGCTTACGAGCAGTACTTC; CDR3aa: CASSLNAGTAYEQYF; d_gene: TRBD1; v_gene: TRBV5-1; abundance: once; j_gene: TRBJ2-7
CDR3nt: TGTGCCAGCAGCTCTAGAAATCTGGGAGACGTCTATGGCTACACCTTC; CDR3aa: CASSSRNLGDVYGYTF; d_gene: -; v_gene: TRBV11-2; abundance: -; j_gene: TRBJ1-2
CDR3nt: TGTGCCAGCAGTTCCCACCCCAAAACCAAAAACATTCAGTACTTC; CDR3aa: CASSSHPKTKNIQYF; d_gene: -; v_gene: TRBV27; abundance: -; j_gene: TRBJ2-4
CDR3nt: TGTGCCAGCAGCCAAGAAATAGCGGCTAATGAAAAACTGTTTTTT; CDR3aa: CASSQEIAANEKLFF; d_gene: -; v_gene: TRBV14; abundance: -; j_gene: TRBJ1-4
CDR3nt: TGTGCCAGCAGTCCCCGGGACTACAACACCGGGGAGCTGTTTTTT; CDR3aa: CASSPRDYNTGELFF; d_gene: TRBD2; v_gene: TRBV27; abundance: -; j_gene: TRBJ2-2
CDR3nt: TGTGCCAGCAGCTTAGTTGGGACCGAGAATCAGCCCCAGCATTTT; CDR3aa: CASSLVGTENQPQHF; d_gene: -; v_gene: TRBV7-2; abundance: once; j_gene: TRBJ1-5
CDR3nt: TGTGCCAGTAGTATGGAGAGGGGCAATCAGCCCCAGCATTTT; CDR3aa: CASSMERGNQPQHF; d_gene: -; v_gene: TRBV19; abundance: -; j_gene: TRBJ1-5
CDR3nt: TGTGCCAGCAGTGTAGGGGAATACGGCTACACCTTC; CDR3aa: CASSVGEYGYTF; d_gene: -; v_gene: TRBV12-3/TRBV12-4; abundance: once; j_gene: TRBJ1-2
CDR3nt: TGTGCCAGCAGTGCGACAGGGTTTGGTGGGGCCAACGTCCTGACTTTC; CDR3aa: CASSATGFGGANVLTF; d_gene: TRBD1; v_gene: TRBV6-1; abundance: -; j_gene: TRBJ2-6
CDR3nt: TGCAGCGTATCGGGACAGACTAACACCGGGGAGCTGTTTTTT; CDR3aa: CSVSGQTNTGELFF; d_gene: TRBD1; v_gene: TRBV29-1; abundance: -; j_gene: TRBJ2-2
CDR3nt: TGTGCCAGCAGCTTAGGGACAGCCTTTGGCTATGGCTACACCTTC; CDR3aa: CASSLGTAFGYGYTF; d_gene: -; v_gene: TRBV11-2; abundance: -; j_gene: TRBJ1-2
CDR3nt: TGTGCCTGGGGTGCAGGGAGTGGTGGGGAGACCCAGTACTTC; CDR3aa: CAWGAGSGGETQYF; d_gene: -; v_gene: TRBV30; abundance: -; j_gene: TRBJ2-5
CDR3nt: TGTGCCAGCAGTTTCTACACCCAAGGCTCCTATAATTCACCCCTCCACTTT; CDR3aa: CASSFYTQGSYNSPLHF; d_gene: -; v_gene: TRBV28; abundance: -; j_gene: TRBJ1-6
CDR3nt: TGCAGCGCCCAGACCACGGCGGGAGGGCCTGGTGAGCAGTTCTTC; CDR3aa: CSAQTTAGGPGEQFF; d_gene: TRBD2; v_gene: TRBV29-1; abundance: -; j_gene: TRBJ2-1
CDR3nt: TGTGCCAGCAGTGGGCTGACAGGGCGACACTATGGCTACACCTTC; CDR3aa: CASSGLTGRHYGYTF; d_gene: TRBD1; v_gene: TRBV28; abundance: -; j_gene: TRBJ1-2
CDR3nt: TGCAGTGCTGCCCTGACAGGGGACACAGATACGCAGTATTTT; CDR3aa: CSAALTGDTDTQYF; d_gene: TRBD1; v_gene: TRBV20-1; abundance: once; j_gene: TRBJ2-3
CDR3nt: TGTGCCAGCAGCCCACCCGGACTAGCGGGAGAGCAGTACTTC; CDR3aa: CASSPPGLAGEQYF; d_gene: TRBD2; v_gene: TRBV3-1; abundance: -; j_gene: TRBJ2-7
CDR3nt: TGTGCCAGCAGTCTCGGGACATTTGCCCACCCCTATGGCTACACCTTC; CDR3aa: CASSLGTFAHPYGYTF; d_gene: -; v_gene: TRBV6-2/TRBV6-3; abundance: -; j_gene: TRBJ1-2
CDR3nt: TGCAGCGTGGGAGTTAGCGGGACCTACGAGCAGTACTTC; CDR3aa: CSVGVSGTYEQYF; d_gene: TRBD2; v_gene: TRBV29-1; abundance: -; j_gene: TRBJ2-7
CDR3nt: TGCGCCAGCAGCCAAGAAATATCCAGCGGGGGACCATACAATGAGCAGTTCTTC; CDR3aa: CASSQEISSGGPYNEQFF; d_gene: TRBD2; v_gene: TRBV4-1; abundance: -; j_gene: TRBJ2-1
CDR3nt: TGTGCCAGTAGCCTAGGCAGGGCGCAATACTTC; CDR3aa: CASSLGRAQYF; d_gene: -; v_gene: TRBV19; abundance: once; j_gene: TRBJ2-5
CDR3nt: TGTGCCAGCAGTTGGCCCACCAGCGTTAGCTCCTACAATGAGCAGTTCTTC; CDR3aa: CASSWPTSVSSYNEQFF; d_gene: -; v_gene: TRBV6-5; abundance: -; j_gene: TRBJ2-1
CDR3nt: TGTGCCAGCAGCCAAGTTTTGGACGGGAGCTCTGGAAACACCATATATTTT; CDR3aa: CASSQVLDGSSGNTIYF; d_gene: -; v_gene: TRBV3-1; abundance: -; j_gene: TRBJ1-3
CDR3nt: TGTGCCAGTAGTACGGTCAGGGGTCACGAGCAGTACTTC; CDR3aa: CASSTVRGHEQYF; d_gene: -; v_gene: TRBV19; abundance: -; j_gene: TRBJ2-7
CDR3nt: TGTGCCTGGAGGAGGGGACTAGCGGGGAGTGGAGCAGATACGCAGTATTTT; CDR3aa: CAWRRGLAGSGADTQYF; d_gene: TRBD2; v_gene: TRBV30; abundance: -; j_gene: TRBJ2-3
CDR3nt: TGTGCCAGCAGCTTTGAGGGAGGGCCGGGGGAGACCCAGTACTTC; CDR3aa: CASSFEGGPGETQYF; d_gene: TRBD2; v_gene: TRBV7-9; abundance: -; j_gene: TRBJ2-5
CDR3nt: TGTGCCTGGAGTCCCATGTCCGATCAGCCCCAGCATTTT; CDR3aa: CAWSPMSDQPQHF; d_gene: -; v_gene: TRBV30; abundance: -; j_gene: TRBJ1-5
CDR3nt: TGTGCCAGCAGTTTAGGGGACGTGAGCGGGAGCGAGCAGTACTTC; CDR3aa: CASSLGDVSGSEQYF; d_gene: TRBD2; v_gene: TRBV12-3/TRBV12-4; abundance: -; j_gene: TRBJ2-7
CDR3nt: TGTGCCATCAGTGGGGAGGGGAGTCATACTGAAGCTTTCTTT; CDR3aa: CAISGEGSHTEAFF; d_gene: -; v_gene: TRBV10-3; abundance: -; j_gene: TRBJ1-1
CDR3nt: TGTGCCAGCCCTAGCGGGAACCATGAGCAGTTCTTC; CDR3aa: CASPSGNHEQFF; d_gene: TRBD2; v_gene: TRBV19; abundance: -; j_gene: TRBJ2-1
CDR3nt: TGCGCCAGCAGCTTGGGACAGGCCTTTTACAATGAGCAGTTCTTC; CDR3aa: CASSLGQAFYNEQFF; d_gene: -; v_gene: TRBV5-1; abundance: -; j_gene: TRBJ2-1
CDR3nt: TGTGCCTGGAGTCTCGGGGGGGTTTCTACCTACGAGCAGTACTTC; CDR3aa: CAWSLGGVSTYEQYF; d_gene: TRBD2; v_gene: TRBV30; abundance: -; j_gene: TRBJ2-7